This TCR beta chain is from a study of blood T cell repertoires in COVID-19. For the study at large: Acute-phase and convalescent COVID-19 samples originated in the United States, Italy and Spain. T cells, B-cell-depleted T cells, or PBMCs provided the cDNA or gDNA that served as material.

Original processing notes: Estimates of nucleated cell counts were drawn from the amplification of reference gene primers. Only in-frame clones appear in the TCRdb table, and some are missing; sequencing was by immunoSEQ multiplex PCR. V and J calls and clone size are as listed in that table; D and trimming were resolved from the DNA. The sample gives fewer than 150,000 clones, 65% to 80% of which show up once; 2% to 3% is in the top ten. Sequenced input: peripheral blood. The source is a man in his forties or fifties with acute or convalescent COVID-19.

CDR3: CASSVSINGPDTQYF. CDR3 in DNA: TGTGCCAGCAGCGTATCGATCAATGGGCCAGATACGCAGTATTTT. V is TRBV9 and J is TRBJ2-3; no definite D call. The CDR3 consists of 15 residues. Trimming left V 1 base short and J 4 bases short, with 13 bases between. Germline CDR1 and CDR2: SGDLS and YYNGEE. The full variable domain, completed using reference TRBV9 and TRBJ2-3, is DSGVTQTPKHLITATGQRVTLRCSPRSGDLSVYWYQQSLDQGLQFLIQYYNGEERAKGNILERFSAQQFPDLHSELNLSSLELGDSALYFCASSVSINGPDTQYFGPGTRLTVL.